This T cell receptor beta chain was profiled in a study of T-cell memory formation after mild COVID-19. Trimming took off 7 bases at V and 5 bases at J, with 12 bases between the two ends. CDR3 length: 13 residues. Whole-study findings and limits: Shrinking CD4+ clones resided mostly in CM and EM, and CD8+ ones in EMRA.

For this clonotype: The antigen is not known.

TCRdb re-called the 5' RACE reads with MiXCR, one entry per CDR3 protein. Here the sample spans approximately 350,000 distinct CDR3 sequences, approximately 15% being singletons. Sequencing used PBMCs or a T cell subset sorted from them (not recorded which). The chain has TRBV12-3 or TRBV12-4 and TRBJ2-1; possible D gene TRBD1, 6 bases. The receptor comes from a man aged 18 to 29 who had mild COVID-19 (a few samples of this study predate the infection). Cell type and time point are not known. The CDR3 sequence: CASTSDRDNEQFF. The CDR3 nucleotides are TGTGCCAGCACCTCGGACAGAGACAATGAGCAGTTCTTC.